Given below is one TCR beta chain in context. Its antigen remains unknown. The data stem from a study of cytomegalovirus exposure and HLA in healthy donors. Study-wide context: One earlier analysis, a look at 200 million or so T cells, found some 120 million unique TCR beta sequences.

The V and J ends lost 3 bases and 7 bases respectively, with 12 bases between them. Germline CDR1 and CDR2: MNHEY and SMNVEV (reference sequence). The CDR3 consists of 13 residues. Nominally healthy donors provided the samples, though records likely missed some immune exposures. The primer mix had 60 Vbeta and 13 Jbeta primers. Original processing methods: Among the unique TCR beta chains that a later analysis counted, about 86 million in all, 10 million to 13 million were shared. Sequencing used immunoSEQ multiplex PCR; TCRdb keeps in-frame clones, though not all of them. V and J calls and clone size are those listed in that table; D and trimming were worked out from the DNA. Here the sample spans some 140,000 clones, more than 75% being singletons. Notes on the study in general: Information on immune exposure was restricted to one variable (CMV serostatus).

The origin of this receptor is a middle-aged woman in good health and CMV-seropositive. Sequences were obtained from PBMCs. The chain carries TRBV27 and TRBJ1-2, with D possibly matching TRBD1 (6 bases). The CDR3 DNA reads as TGTGCCAGCAGTTTGGTACAGGGCCGTGGCTACACCTTC. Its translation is CASSLVQGRGYTF.